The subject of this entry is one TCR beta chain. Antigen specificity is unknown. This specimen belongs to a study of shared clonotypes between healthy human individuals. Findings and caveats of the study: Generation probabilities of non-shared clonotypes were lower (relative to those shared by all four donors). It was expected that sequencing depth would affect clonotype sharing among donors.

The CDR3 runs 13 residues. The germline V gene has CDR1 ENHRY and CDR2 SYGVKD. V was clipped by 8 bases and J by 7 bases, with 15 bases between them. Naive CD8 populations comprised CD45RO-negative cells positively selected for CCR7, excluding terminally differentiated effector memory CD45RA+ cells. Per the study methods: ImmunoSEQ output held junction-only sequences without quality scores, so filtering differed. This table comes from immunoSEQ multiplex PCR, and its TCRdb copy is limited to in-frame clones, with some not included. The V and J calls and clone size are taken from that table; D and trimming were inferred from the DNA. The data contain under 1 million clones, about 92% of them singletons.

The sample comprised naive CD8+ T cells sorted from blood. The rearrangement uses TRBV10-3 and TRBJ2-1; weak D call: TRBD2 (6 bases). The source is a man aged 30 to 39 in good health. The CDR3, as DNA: TGTGCCATCCTTCGGGACTCTCCGAATGAGCAGTTCTTC. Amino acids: CAILRDSPNEQFF.